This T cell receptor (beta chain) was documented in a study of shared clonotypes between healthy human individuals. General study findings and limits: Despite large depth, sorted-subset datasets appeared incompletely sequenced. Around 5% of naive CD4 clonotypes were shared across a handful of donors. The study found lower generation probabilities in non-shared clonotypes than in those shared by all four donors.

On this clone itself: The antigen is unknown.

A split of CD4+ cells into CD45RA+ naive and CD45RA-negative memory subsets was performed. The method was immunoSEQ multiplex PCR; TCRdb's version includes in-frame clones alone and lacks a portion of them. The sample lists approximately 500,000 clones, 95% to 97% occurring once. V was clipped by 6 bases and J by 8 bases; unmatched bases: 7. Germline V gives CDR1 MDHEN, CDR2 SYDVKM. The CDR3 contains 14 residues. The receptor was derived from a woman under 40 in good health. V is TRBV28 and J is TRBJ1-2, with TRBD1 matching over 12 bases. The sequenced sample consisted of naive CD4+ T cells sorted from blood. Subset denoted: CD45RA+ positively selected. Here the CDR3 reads CASSPGTGGLGYTF. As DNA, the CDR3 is TGTGCCAGCAGCCCCGGGACAGGGGGCTTAGGCTACACCTTC.